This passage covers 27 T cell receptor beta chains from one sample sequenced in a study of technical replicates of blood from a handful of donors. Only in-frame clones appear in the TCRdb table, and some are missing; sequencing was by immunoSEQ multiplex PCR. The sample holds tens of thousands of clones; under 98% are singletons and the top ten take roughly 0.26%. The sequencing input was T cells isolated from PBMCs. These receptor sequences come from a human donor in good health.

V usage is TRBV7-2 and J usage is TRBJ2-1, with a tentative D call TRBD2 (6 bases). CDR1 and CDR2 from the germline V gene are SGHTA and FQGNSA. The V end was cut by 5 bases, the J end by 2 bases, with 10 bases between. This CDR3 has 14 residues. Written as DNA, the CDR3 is TGTGCCAGCAGCATCGGGAGTCCCTACAATGAGCAGTTCTTC. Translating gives CASSIGSPYNEQFF.

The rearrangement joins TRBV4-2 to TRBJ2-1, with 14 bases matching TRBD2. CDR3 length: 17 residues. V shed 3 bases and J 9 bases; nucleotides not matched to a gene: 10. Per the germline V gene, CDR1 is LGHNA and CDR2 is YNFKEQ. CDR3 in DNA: TGTGCCAGCAGCCAGCCCGGGACTAGCGGGAGATCTACTGAGCAGTTCTTC. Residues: CASSQPGTSGRSTEQFF.

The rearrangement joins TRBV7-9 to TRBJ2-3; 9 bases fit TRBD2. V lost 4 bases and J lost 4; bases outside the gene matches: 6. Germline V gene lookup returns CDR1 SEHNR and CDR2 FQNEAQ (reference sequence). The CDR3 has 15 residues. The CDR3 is CASSWGSGSADTQYF. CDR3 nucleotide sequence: TGTGCCAGCAGCTGGGGTAGCGGGAGCGCAGATACGCAGTATTTT.

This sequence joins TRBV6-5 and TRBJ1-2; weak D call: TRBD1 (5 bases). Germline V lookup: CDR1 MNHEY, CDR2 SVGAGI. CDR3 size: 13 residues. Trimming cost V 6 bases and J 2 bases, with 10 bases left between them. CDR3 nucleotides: TGTGCCAGCAGACTTGACAGAAACTATGGCTACACCTTC. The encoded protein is CASRLDRNYGYTF.

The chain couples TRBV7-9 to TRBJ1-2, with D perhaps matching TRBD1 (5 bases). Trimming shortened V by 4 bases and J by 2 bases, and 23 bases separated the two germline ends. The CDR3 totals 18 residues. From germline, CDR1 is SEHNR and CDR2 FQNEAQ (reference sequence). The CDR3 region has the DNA TGTGCCAGCAGCTCCTTCGGTCGGGGGAGGGGTTTAAACTATGGCTACACCTTC. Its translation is CASSSFGRGRGLNYGYTF. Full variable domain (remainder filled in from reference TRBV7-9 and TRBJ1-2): DTGVSQNPRHKITKRGQNVTFRCDPISEHNRLYWYRQTLGQGPEFLTYFQNEAQLEKSRLLSDRFSAERPKGSFSTLEIQRTEQGDSAMYLCASSSFGRGRGLNYGYTFGSGTRLTVV.

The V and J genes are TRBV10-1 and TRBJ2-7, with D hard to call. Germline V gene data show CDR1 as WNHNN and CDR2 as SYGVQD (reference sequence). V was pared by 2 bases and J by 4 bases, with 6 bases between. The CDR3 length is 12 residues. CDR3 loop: CASSEAGYEQYF. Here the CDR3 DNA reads TGCGCCAGCAGTGAGGCCGGGTACGAGCAGTACTTC.

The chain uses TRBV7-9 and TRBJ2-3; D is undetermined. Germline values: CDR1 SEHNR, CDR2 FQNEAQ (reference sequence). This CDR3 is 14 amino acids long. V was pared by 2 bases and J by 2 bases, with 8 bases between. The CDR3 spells CASSLFGYTDTQYF. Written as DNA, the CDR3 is TGTGCCAGCAGCTTATTCGGGTACACAGATACGCAGTATTTT. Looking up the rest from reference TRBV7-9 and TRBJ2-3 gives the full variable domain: DTGVSQNPRHKITKRGQNVTFRCDPISEHNRLYWYRQTLGQGPEFLTYFQNEAQLEKSRLLSDRFSAERPKGSFSTLEIQRTEQGDSAMYLCASSLFGYTDTQYFGPGTRLTVL.

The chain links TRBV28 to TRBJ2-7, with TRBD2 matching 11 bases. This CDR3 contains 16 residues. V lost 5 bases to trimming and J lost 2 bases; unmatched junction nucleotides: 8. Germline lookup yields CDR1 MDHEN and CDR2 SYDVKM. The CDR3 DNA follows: TGTGCCAGCAGTACGGCGGGACTAGCGGCACCCTACGAGCAGTACTTC. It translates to CASSTAGLAAPYEQYF.

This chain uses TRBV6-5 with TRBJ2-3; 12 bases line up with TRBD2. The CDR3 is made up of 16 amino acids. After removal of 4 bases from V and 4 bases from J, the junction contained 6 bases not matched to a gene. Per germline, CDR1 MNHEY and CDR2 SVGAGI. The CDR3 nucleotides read TGTGCCAGCAGTTCCTCTAGCGGGAGGGCCGCAGATACGCAGTATTTT. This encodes CASSSSSGRAADTQYF.

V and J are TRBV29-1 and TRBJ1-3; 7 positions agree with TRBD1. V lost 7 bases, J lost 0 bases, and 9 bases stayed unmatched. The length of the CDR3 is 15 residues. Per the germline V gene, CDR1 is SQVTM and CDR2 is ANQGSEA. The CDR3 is CSAETGLSSGNTIYF. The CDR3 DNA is TGCAGCGCCGAGACAGGGCTGAGCTCTGGAAACACCATATATTTT.

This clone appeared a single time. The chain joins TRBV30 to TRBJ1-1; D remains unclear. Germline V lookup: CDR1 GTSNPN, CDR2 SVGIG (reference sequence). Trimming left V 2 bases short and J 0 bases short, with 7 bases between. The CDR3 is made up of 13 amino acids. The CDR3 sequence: CAWSRLLNTEAFF. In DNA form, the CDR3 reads TGTGCCTGGAGTAGACTGTTGAACACTGAAGCTTTCTTT.

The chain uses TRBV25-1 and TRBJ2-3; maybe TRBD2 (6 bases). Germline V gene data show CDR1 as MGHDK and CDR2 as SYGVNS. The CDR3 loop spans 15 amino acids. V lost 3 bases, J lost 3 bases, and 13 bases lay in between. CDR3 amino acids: CASSDREEMTDTQYF. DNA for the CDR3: TGTGCCAGCAGTGACAGGGAGGAGATGACAGATACGCAGTATTTT.

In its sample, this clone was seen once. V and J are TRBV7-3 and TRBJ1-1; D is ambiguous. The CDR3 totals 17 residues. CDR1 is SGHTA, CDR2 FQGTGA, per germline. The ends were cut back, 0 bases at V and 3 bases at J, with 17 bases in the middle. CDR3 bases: TGTGCCAGCAGCTTAACGACGATCCCCCCCGCGGACACTGAAGCTTTCTTT. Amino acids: CASSLTTIPPADTEAFF.

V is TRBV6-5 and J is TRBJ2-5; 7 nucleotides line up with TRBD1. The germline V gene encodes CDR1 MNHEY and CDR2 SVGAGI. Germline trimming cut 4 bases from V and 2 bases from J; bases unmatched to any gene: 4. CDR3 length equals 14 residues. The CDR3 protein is CASSFGTDQETQYF. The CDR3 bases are TGTGCCAGCAGTTTTGGGACAGATCAAGAGACCCAGTACTTC.

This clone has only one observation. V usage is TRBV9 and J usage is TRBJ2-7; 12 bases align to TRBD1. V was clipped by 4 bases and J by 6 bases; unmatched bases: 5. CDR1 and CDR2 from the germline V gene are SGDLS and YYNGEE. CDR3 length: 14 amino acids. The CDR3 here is CASSPWDRGLEQYF. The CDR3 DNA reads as TGTGCCAGCAGCCCGTGGGACAGGGGGCTCGAGCAGTACTTC. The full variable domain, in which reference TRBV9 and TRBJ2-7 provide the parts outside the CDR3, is DSGVTQTPKHLITATGQRVTLRCSPRSGDLSVYWYQQSLDQGLQFLIQYYNGEERAKGNILERFSAQQFPDLHSELNLSSLELGDSALYFCASSPWDRGLEQYFGPGTRLTVT.

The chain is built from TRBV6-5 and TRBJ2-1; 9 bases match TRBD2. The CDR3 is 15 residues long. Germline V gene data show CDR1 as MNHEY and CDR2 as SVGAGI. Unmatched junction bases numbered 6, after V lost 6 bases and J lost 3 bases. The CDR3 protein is CASRKGLADYNEQFF. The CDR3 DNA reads TGTGCCAGCAGGAAGGGACTAGCAGACTACAATGAGCAGTTCTTC.

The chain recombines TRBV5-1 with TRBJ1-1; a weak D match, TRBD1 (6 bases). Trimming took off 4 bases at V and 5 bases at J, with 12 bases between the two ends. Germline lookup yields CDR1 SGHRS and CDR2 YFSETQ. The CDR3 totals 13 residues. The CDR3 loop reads CASSPKGDTEAFF. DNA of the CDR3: TGCGCCAGCAGCCCAAAGGGGGATACTGAAGCTTTCTTT.

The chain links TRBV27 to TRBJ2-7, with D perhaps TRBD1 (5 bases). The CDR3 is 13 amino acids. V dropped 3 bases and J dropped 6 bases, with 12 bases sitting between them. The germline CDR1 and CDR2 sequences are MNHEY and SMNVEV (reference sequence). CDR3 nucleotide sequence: TGTGCCAGCAGTTTGGGCAGGGCCGGCGAGCAGTACTTC. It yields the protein CASSLGRAGEQYF.

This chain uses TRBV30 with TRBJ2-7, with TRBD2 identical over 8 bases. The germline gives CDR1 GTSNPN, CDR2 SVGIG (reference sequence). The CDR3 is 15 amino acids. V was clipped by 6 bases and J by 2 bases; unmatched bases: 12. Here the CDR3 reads CACPSEAGGPYEQYF. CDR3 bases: TGTGCCTGCCCCTCAGAGGCGGGAGGCCCCTACGAGCAGTACTTC.

The DNA of the CDR3 is TGTGCCAGCAGTCTCCTGACTAGCGGGCCTTACAATGAGCAGTTCTTC. It is translated as CASSLLTSGPYNEQFF. The chain links TRBV28 to TRBJ2-1; 10 bases align to TRBD2. With 5 bases clipped from V and 4 bases from J, the junction kept 8 bases outside the gene matches. The CDR3 runs to 16 residues. Germline CDR1 reads MDHEN; CDR2 reads SYDVKM.

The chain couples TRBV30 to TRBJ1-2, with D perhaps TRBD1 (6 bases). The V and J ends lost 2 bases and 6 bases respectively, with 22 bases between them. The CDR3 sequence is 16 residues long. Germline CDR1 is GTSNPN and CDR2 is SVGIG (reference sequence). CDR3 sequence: CAWSIGPRGAGHGYTF. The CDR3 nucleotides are TGTGCCTGGAGTATTGGCCCACGGGGGGCGGGTCATGGCTACACCTTC.

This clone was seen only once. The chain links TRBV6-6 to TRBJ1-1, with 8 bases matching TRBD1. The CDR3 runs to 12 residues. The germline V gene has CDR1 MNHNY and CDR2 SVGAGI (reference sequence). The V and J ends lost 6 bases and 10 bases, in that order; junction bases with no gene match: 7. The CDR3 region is CASRLDRARAFF. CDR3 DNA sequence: TGTGCCAGCAGGTTGGACAGGGCTAGAGCTTTCTTT.

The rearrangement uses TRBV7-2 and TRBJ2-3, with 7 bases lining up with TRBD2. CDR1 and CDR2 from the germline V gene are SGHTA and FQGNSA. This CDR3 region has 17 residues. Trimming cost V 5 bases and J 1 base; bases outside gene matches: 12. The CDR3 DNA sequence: TGTGCCAGCAGCGTGGCTAGCGGCGTCCCGGGCACAGATACGCAGTATTTT. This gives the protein CASSVASGVPGTDTQYF.

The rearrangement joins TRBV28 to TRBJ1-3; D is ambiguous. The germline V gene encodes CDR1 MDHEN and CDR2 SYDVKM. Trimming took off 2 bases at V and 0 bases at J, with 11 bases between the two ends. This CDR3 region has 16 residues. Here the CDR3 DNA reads TGTGCCAGCAGTTTAGCAGGTGTAATCTCTGGAAACACCATATATTTT. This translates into CASSLAGVISGNTIYF.

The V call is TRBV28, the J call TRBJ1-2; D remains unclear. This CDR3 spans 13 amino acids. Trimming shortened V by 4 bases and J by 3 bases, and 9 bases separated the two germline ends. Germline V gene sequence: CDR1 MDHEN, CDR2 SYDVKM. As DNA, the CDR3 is TGTGCCAGCAGTTCAGTAAAGTACTATGGCTACACCTTC. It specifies CASSSVKYYGYTF.

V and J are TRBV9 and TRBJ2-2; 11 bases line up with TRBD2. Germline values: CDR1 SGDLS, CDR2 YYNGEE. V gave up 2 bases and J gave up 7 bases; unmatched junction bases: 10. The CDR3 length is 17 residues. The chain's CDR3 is CASSVTSGSLLGGELFF. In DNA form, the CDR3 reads TGTGCCAGCAGCGTTACTAGCGGGAGCCTTCTCGGCGGGGAGCTGTTTTTT.

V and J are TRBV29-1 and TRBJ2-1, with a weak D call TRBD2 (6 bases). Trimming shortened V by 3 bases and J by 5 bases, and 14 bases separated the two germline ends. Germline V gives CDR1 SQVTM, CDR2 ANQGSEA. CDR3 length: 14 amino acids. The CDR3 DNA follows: TGCAGCGTTGAGGGCGGGATTCGCGACAATGAGCAGTTCTTC. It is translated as CSVEGGIRDNEQFF.